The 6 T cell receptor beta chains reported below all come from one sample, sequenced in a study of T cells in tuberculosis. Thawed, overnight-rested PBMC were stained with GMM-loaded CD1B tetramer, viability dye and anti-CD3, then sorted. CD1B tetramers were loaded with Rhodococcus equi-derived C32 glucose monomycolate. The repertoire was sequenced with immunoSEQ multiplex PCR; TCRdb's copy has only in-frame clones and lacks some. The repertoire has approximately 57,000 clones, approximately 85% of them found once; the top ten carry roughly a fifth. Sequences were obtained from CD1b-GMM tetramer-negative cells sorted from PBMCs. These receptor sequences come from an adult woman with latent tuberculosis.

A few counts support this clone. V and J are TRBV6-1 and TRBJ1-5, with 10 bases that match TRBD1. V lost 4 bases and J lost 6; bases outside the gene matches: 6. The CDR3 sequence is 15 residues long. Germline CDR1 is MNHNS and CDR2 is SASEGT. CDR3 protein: CASSAGTGVRQPQHF. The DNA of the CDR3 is TGTGCCAGCAGTGCCGGGACAGGGGTCCGTCAGCCCCAGCATTTT.

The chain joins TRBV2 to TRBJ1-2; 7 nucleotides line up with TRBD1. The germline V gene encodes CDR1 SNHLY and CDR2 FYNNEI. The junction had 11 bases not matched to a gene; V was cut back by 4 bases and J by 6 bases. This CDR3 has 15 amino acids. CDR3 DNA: TGTGCCAGCAGTGTGTCCTTAGGGGGCGTCGATGGCTACACCTTC. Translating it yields CASSVSLGGVDGYTF.

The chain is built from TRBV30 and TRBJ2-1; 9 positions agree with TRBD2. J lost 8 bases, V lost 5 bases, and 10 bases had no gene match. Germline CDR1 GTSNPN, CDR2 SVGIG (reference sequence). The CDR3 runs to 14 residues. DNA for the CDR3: TGTGCCTGGTACCATACTAGCGGGCGGGATGAGCAGTTCTTC. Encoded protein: CAWYHTSGRDEQFF. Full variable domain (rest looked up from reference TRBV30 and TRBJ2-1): SQTIHQWPATLVQPVGSPLSLECTVEGTSNPNLYWYRQAAGRGLQLLFYSVGIGQISSEVPQNLSASRPQDRQFILSSKKLLLSDSGFYLCAWYHTSGRDEQFFGPGTRLTVL.

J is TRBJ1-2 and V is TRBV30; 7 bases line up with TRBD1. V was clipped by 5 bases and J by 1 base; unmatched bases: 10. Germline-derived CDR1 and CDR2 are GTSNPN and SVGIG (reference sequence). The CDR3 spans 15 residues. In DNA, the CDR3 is TGTGCCTGGTTTGTTTGGGACAGAAATAACTATGGCTACACCTTC. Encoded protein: CAWFVWDRNNYGYTF.

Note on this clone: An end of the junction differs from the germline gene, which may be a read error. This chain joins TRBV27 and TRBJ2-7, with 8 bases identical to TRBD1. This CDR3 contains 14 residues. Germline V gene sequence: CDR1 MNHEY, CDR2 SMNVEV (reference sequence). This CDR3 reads CASSRQGPIYGQYF. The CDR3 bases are TGTGCCAGCAGTCGACAGGGGCCCATCTACGGGCAGTACTTC.

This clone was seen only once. The CDR3 spells CASSPGLASSDTQYF. CDR3 coding DNA: TGTGCCAGCAGCCCGGGACTAGCGAGCTCAGATACGCAGTATTTT. The chain couples TRBV11-2 to TRBJ2-3; TRBD2 matches 10 bases. The germline V gene encodes CDR1 SGHAT and CDR2 FQNNGV. The J segment lost 4 bases and the V segment lost 5 bases, leaving 6 bases of the junction unmatched. This CDR3 is 15 amino acids long. Using reference TRBV11-2 and TRBJ2-3 for the parts outside the CDR3, the full variable domain is EAGVAQSPRYKIIEKRQSVAFWCNPISGHATLYWYQQILGQGPKLLIQFQNNGVVDDSQLPKDRFSAERLKGVDSTLKIQPAKLEDSAVYLCASSPGLASSDTQYFGPGTRLTVL.